One sample yielded the 22 T cell receptor beta chains listed below, sequenced in a study of type 1 and type 2 diabetes patients (dated by TCRdb to 2016 to 2017). Sequencing relied on an Illumina MiSeq. For TCRbeta CDR3 amplification, the template was genomic DNA taken from the sorted T cell subsets. The TCRbeta CDR3 region was amplified by multiplex PCR using 30 forward and 13 reverse primers. The public reads were reprocessed in TCRdb via fastp at Q25 and MiXCR, keeping in-frame beta chains. Each CDR3 protein gets just one entry, which takes the most common genes and DNA from the rows behind it. Recorded for this sample are 250,000 to 300,000 distinct CDR3 sequences; more than 40% of them occurred a single time. The top ten hold approximately 13% of the sample. Sequencing was performed on peripheral blood mononuclear cells (PBMCs). These receptors were obtained from a man younger than 35 with type 2 diabetes.

V and J are TRBV12-3 or TRBV12-4 and TRBJ1-2; 8 bases fit TRBD1. The CDR3 loop spans 15 amino acids. The V gene end was trimmed by 5 bases and the J gene end by 8 bases; junction bases not matched to a gene: 13. The CDR3: CASSTNRQGRRGYTF. The CDR3 DNA is TGTGCCAGCAGTACGAACAGACAGGGGCGGAGGGGCTACACCTTC.

The V and J genes are TRBV28 and TRBJ1-1; a possible D gene is TRBD1 (6 bases). The CDR3 covers 18 residues. The ends were cut back, 3 bases at V and 1 base at J, with 21 bases in the middle. CDR1 is MDHEN, CDR2 SYDVKM, per germline. CDR3 in amino acids: CASSFSSQGLQWNTEAFF. The CDR3 DNA follows: TGTGCCAGCAGTTTTTCGAGCCAGGGGTTACAGTGGAACACTGAAGCTTTCTTT.

The chain combines TRBV28 with TRBJ2-7; 7 positions match TRBD1. V gave up 6 bases and J gave up 3 bases; unmatched junction bases: 14. Germline V gives CDR1 MDHEN, CDR2 SYDVKM. This CDR3 has 16 amino acids. The CDR3 reads CASSPRTGTAYYEQYF. Written as DNA, the CDR3 is TGTGCCAGCAGCCCTCGAACCGGGACAGCGTACTACGAGCAGTACTTC.

CDR3 residues: CSARAVDREETQYF. The CDR3 bases are TGCAGTGCTAGAGCAGTGGACCGGGAAGAGACCCAGTACTTC. The rearrangement links TRBV20-1 to TRBJ2-5, with D unresolved. V was pared by 1 base and J by 3 bases, with 12 bases between. Germline V CDR1 and CDR2: DFQATT, SNEGSKA (reference sequence). CDR3 length: 14 amino acids.

This clonotype was counted between two and nine times. The chain has TRBV13 and TRBJ2-7; a weak D match, TRBD2 (5 bases). The CDR3 is 13 residues long. With 8 bases removed from V and 6 bases from J, the gap between germline ends came to 17 bases. CDR1 is PRHDT and CDR2 is FYEKMQ in the germline V gene (reference sequence). Here the CDR3 DNA reads TGTGCCAGCGAGGAGGCAGCCCTCTCCGAGCAGTACTTC. It encodes CASEEAALSEQYF.

This chain uses TRBV20-1 with TRBJ2-7; D is possibly TRBD2 (7 bases). This CDR3 has 14 amino acids. CDR1 is DFQATT and CDR2 is SNEGSKA in the germline V gene (reference sequence). Trimming cost V 2 bases and J 2 bases, with 13 bases left between them. Written as DNA, the CDR3 is TGCAGTGCTAGAAGCGGGACAACAGCCTACGAGCAGTACTTC. It codes for CSARSGTTAYEQYF.

This clonotype occurred once. V and J are TRBV15 and TRBJ1-2, with TRBD1 identical over 10 bases. CDR3 length equals 12 residues. The germline V gene encodes CDR1 LNHNV and CDR2 YYDKDF (reference sequence). V shed 5 bases and J 8 bases; nucleotides not matched to a gene: 2. CDR3 DNA: TGTGCCACCAGCGGGACAGGGGCCGGCTACACCTTC. Translating gives CATSGTGAGYTF. Full variable domain (missing parts from reference TRBV15 and TRBJ1-2): DAMVIQNPRYQVTQFGKPVTLSCSQTLNHNVMYWYQQKSSQAPKLLFHYYDKDFNNEADTPDNFQSRRPNTSFCFLDIRSPGLGDTAMYLCATSGTGAGYTFGSGTRLTVV.

This chain joins TRBV19 and TRBJ2-2, with TRBD2 as a possible D gene (6 bases). The CDR3 consists of 14 residues. Germline V gene data show CDR1 as LNHDA and CDR2 as SQIVND (reference sequence). The ends were cut back, 7 bases at V and 2 bases at J, with 11 bases in the middle. The CDR3 DNA sequence: TGTGCCAGTAATCGGGAGATAAACACCGGGGAGCTGTTTTTT. Residues: CASNREINTGELFF.

The genes are TRBV30 and TRBJ1-5, with D uncertain. The CDR3 totals 14 residues. CDR1 and CDR2 from the germline V gene are GTSNPN and SVGIG (reference sequence). The V and J ends lost 0 bases and 6 bases respectively, with 12 bases between them. This CDR3 reads CAWSVTGSGQPQHF. CDR3 coding DNA: TGTGCCTGGAGTGTAACCGGGTCCGGTCAGCCCCAGCATTTT. The full variable domain, in which reference TRBV30 and TRBJ1-5 provide the parts outside the CDR3, is SQTIHQWPATLVQPVGSPLSLECTVEGTSNPNLYWYRQAAGRGLQLLFYSVGIGQISSEVPQNLSASRPQDRQFILSSKKLLLSDSGFYLCAWSVTGSGQPQHFGDGTRLSIL.

There are a few counts of this clonotype. The chain joins TRBV6-5 to TRBJ1-5; D unclear. CDR1 and CDR2 from the germline V gene are MNHEY and SVGAGI. This CDR3 has 13 residues. V lost 0 bases, J lost 7 bases, and 7 bases lay in between. The CDR3 DNA reads TGTGCCAGCAGTTACTCGAGCGGGCAGCCCCAGCATTTT. Its translation is CASSYSSGQPQHF.

This rearrangement joins TRBV7-8 to TRBJ2-4; 13 bases line up with TRBD2. J lost 4 bases, V lost 5 bases, and 5 bases had no gene match. CDR3 length equals 16 residues. The V gene's germline CDR1 is SGHVS and CDR2 FQNEAQ. The CDR3 reads CASSPQGLAGKNIQYF. CDR3 DNA sequence: TGTGCCAGCAGCCCACAGGGACTAGCGGGGAAAAACATTCAGTACTTC.

This clonotype has a single count. The chain joins TRBV27 to TRBJ2-5; no clear D. Trimming pared 10 bases from V and 7 bases from J, leaving 13 bases between. This CDR3 is built from 11 residues. CDR1 is MNHEY, CDR2 SMNVEV, per germline (reference sequence). The DNA for the CDR3 is TGTGCCACAAGGTTCGTGGGGACCCAGTACTTC. This gives the protein CATRFVGTQYF.

The chain combines TRBV20-1 with TRBJ1-2; perhaps TRBD1 as D (6 bases). The germline V gene encodes CDR1 DFQATT and CDR2 SNEGSKA (reference sequence). V gave up 3 bases and J gave up 3 bases, with 17 bases separating them. The CDR3 length is 15 residues. Here the CDR3 DNA reads TGCAGTGCTAGTCCAAAACAGGGCCGGGACTATGGCTACACCTTC. Its translation is CSASPKQGRDYGYTF.

This clonotype was picked up many times. V and J are TRBV7-8 and TRBJ2-7, with D unclear. The V end was cut by 6 bases, the J end by 3 bases, with 15 bases between. The CDR3 has 14 residues. The germline gives CDR1 SGHVS, CDR2 FQNEAQ. CDR3: CASRGRSKYYEQYF. CDR3 bases: TGTGCCAGCAGAGGACGGAGTAAGTACTACGAGCAGTACTTC.

The chain recombines TRBV2 with TRBJ2-5; 9 bases map to TRBD1. Trimming took 4 bases from V and 4 from J; bases not matched to a gene: 4. Germline CDR1 and CDR2: SNHLY and FYNNEI. CDR3 length: 14 residues. The CDR3 nucleotides are TGTGCCAGCAGTGCACAGGGGGCTTCAGAGACCCAGTACTTC. Its translation is CASSAQGASETQYF.

The chain combines TRBV9 with TRBJ2-2; D is ambiguous. Trimming took 4 bases from V and 7 from J, leaving 11 bases between them. This CDR3 contains 13 residues. Germline V lookup: CDR1 SGDLS, CDR2 YYNGEE. The CDR3: CASSLRLGGELFF. As DNA, the CDR3 is TGTGCCAGCAGCCTCCGATTGGGCGGGGAGCTGTTTTTT.

The chain employs TRBV9 and TRBJ2-5, with D tentatively TRBD2 (5 bases). The V and J ends lost 2 bases and 3 bases respectively, with 5 bases between them. The CDR3 is made up of 12 amino acids. The germline CDR1 and CDR2 sequences are SGDLS and YYNGEE. The CDR3, as DNA: TGTGCCAGCAGCGTGAGGGAAGAGACCCAGTACTTC. Translating it yields CASSVREETQYF.

This clonotype showed up many times. J is TRBJ2-7 and V is TRBV7-8; TRBD1 matches 9 bases. With V trimmed by 3 bases and J by 3 bases, 9 bases remained unmatched. This CDR3 contains 16 residues. The germline V gene has CDR1 SGHVS and CDR2 FQNEAQ. The CDR3 loop is CASSLGTGIGDYEQYF. The CDR3 region has the DNA TGTGCCAGCAGCTTGGGGACAGGGATTGGGGACTACGAGCAGTACTTC.

There are a few counts of this clonotype. The CDR3 loop is CASSLALETQYF. In nucleotides, the CDR3 is TGTGCCAGCAGTTTAGCGCTGGAGACCCAGTACTTC. The rearrangement links TRBV12-3 or TRBV12-4 to TRBJ2-5; D call uncertain. V lost 0 bases to trimming and J lost 5 bases, with 4 bases between them. The CDR3 length is 12 residues.

This clonotype was found a few times. The J gene is TRBJ1-6, the V gene TRBV5-1; weak D call: TRBD1 (6 bases). CDR1 is SGHRS, CDR2 YFSETQ, per germline. Trimming left V 2 bases short and J 0 bases short, with 12 bases between. The CDR3 covers 17 residues. For the CDR3, the DNA is TGCGCCAGCAGCTTCCTACAGACAGGCTCCTATAATTCACCCCTCCACTTT. Its protein is CASSFLQTGSYNSPLHF. The full variable domain, in which reference TRBV5-1 and TRBJ1-6 provide the parts outside the CDR3, is KAGVTQTPRYLIKTRGQQVTLSCSPISGHRSVSWYQQTPGQGLQFLFEYFSETQRNKGNFPGRFSGRQFSNSRSEMNVSTLELGDSALYLCASSFLQTGSYNSPLHFGNGTRLTVT.

V usage is TRBV7-2 and J usage is TRBJ2-7, with 13 bases lining up with TRBD2. Germline CDR1 is SGHTA and CDR2 is FQGNSA. Trimming took 2 bases from V and 7 from J; bases not matched to a gene: 5. CDR3 size: 15 residues. The CDR3, as DNA: TGTGCCAGCAGCTTAACTAGCGGGGGGGGAAGTGAGCAGTACTTC. Translating gives CASSLTSGGGSEQYF.

The genes are TRBV19 and TRBJ1-5; TRBD1 matches 7 bases. Unmatched junction bases numbered 5, after V lost 1 base and J lost 2 bases. Germline V gives CDR1 LNHDA, CDR2 SQIVND (reference sequence). The CDR3 has 16 residues. The CDR3 reads CASSIATGEGNQPQHF. DNA for the CDR3: TGTGCCAGTAGTATAGCCACAGGGGAGGGCAATCAGCCCCAGCATTTT.